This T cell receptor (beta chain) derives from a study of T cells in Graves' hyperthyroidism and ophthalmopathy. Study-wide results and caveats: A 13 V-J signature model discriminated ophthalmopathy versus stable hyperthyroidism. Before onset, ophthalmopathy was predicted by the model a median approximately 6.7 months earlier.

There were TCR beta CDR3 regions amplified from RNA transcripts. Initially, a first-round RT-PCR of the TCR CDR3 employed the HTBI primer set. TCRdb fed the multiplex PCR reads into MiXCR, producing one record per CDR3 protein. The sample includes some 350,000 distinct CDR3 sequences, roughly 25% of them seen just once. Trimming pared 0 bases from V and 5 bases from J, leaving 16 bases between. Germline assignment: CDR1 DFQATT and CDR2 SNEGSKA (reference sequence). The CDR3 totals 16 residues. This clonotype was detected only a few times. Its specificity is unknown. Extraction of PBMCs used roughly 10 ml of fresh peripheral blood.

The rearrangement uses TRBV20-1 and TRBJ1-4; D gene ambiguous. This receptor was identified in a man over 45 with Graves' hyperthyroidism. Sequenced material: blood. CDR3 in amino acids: CSARDSHRGLNEKLFF. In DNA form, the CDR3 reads TGCAGTGCTAGAGATTCGCACCGGGGTCTGAATGAAAAACTGTTTTTT.